This T cell receptor (beta chain) was sequenced for a study of T and B cells in COVID-19 patients. About the research overall: The recovered patients had mostly mild to moderate COVID-19 with outpatient management. Notes on the study in general: There were more than 2,000 TCR clusters exclusive to the recovered cohort, a few dozen with low generation probability. Active COVID-19 showed highly clonal TRB repertoires; recovery showed diversity and richness above healthy donors.

Multiplex PCR with BIOMED2 TRB-A/B primer pools amplified TRB rearrangements. Each CDR3 protein is one row after TCRdb ran MiXCR on the multiplex PCR reads. The sample comprises approximately 26,000 distinct CDR3 sequences, approximately 30% of which are singletons, and under 2% rests with the top ten. Germline V lookup: CDR1 MNHEY, CDR2 SVGAGI. The CDR3 spans 13 residues. V shed 5 bases, J shed 5 bases, and the junction held 4 bases outside the gene matches. TRB was amplified from about 260-540 ng of blood genomic DNA. Note on this clonotype: Antigen: not known.

The chain joins TRBV6-5 to TRBJ2-7, with TRBD1 matching 9 bases. Sequencing input: blood. The receptor comes from a human donor who had recovered from COVID-19. The DNA of the CDR3 is TGTGCCAGCAGTGACTGGACAGGGGACGAGCAGTACTTC. The encoded protein is CASSDWTGDEQYF.